This T cell receptor beta chain was retrieved from a study of cytomegalovirus exposure and HLA in healthy donors. About the study: Around 78 million unique TCRs, all from HLA-typed donors, were included in an early release of the data.

V dropped 3 bases and J dropped 4 bases, with 9 bases sitting between them. The CDR3 sequence is 12 residues long. CDR1 and CDR2 from the germline V gene are GTSNPN and SVGIG (reference sequence). Study-wide results and caveats: An assumption of roughly uniform sequencing depth across donors underlay the presence/absence analyses.

PCR used 60 Vbeta primers and 13 Jbeta primers. Measured with immunoSEQ multiplex PCR; TCRdb has only the in-frame clones, and not every one. The sample holds roughly 130,000 clones, around 66% seen once. As concerns this clone: Its specificity is not known.

The sequenced sample consisted of PBMCs. The V call is TRBV30, the J call TRBJ1-1; maybe TRBD1 (6 bases). The sequence was obtained from a young man in good health and CMV-seronegative. The chain's CDR3 is CAWRGGATEAFF. In DNA, the CDR3 is TGTGCCTGGAGGGGGGGGGCCACTGAAGCTTTCTTT.